This T cell receptor (beta chain) was obtained from a study of beta chain features in type 1 diabetes (dated by TCRdb to 2017 to 2018). With respect to the entire study: Mean age, gender distribution, total cell number and subset yield were not different between patients and healthy donors. A total of approximately 100,000,000 sorted cells were examined across all samples, and the number of cells per subset was strongly correlated with RNA yield. In the study, recently diagnosed type 1 diabetes patients and matched healthy donors were compared on the TCRB repertoires of their sorted circulating CD4+ T cell subsets. Naive and central memory subsets were obtained from all 30 or so donors, but regulatory and stem cell-like memory subsets were isolated from only 8 patients and roughly eight healthy donors.

Regarding this clone: The antigen it recognizes is unknown. No base qualities exist here, and no much larger clone lies one base off it.

Points the paper makes about the study in general: Shorter templates might have been favored by PCR, but patient and control samples were amplified and corrected together, so both groups would have been affected equally by any skew. In all four CD4+ subsets, TCRB CDR3 length was moderately but significantly shorter in type 1 diabetes patients. Because small numbers of individuals were included in the HLA sub-analyses, any influence of HLA type on TCRB rearrangement was left unresolved. Patients with type 1 diabetes made fewer insertions and deleted more nucleotides at VDJ recombination sites, implying thymic rearrangement abnormalities. Naive, central memory and regulatory TCRB repertoires appeared more similar among patients than among healthy donors. Sequencing cDNA rather than genomic DNA could over-represent highly expressing activated cells, although activation and CD3 levels did not differ between groups.

All of the isolated RNA was reverse transcribed with the High Capacity cDNA Reverse Transcription Kit, so expressed TCRB transcripts were sequenced. Deep immunoSEQ sequencing was performed on naive, central memory and regulatory T cell samples, with an average of around 3.4 million total reads per sample. Sorted cells were lysed in RLT buffer, and RNA was extracted using DNase-treated RNeasy Micro or Mini kits according to cell number. To prevent cross-contamination, each cell subset was processed individually, whereas patient and healthy donor samples were processed jointly. TCRB sequences were amplified from cDNA with the immunoSEQ multiplex PCR, producing 87-bp fragments spanning the CDR3 region. The amplicons were sequenced using the Illumina HiSeq platform. On the authors' methods: PCR bias was corrected computationally using synthetic template baselines, and reads within Hamming distance 2 were collapsed, with unmergeable singletons discarded. Reads were aligned against IMGT so that V, D and J genes, CDR3 length and insertions or deletions at six rearrangement sites could be assigned. Within each subset, clonotype counts were normalized to the number of sorted cells before true diversity and Gini coefficients were calculated with the tcR R package. Repertoire sharing was quantified using the overlap coefficient calculated on TCRB nucleotide sequences. Out-of-frame TCRB sequences from naive cells were analyzed as a proxy for the pre-selection repertoire. TCRdb took this table from immuneACCESS and kept in-frame rearrangements with V and J called. Such tables lack part of the clones; where checked against another copy, unresolved V genes explain under half of the gap, and the rest is unexplained. V, J and clone size are those of that table, while D and trimming were read from the DNA. The sample data list around 400,000 clones, and about 12% of these were observed just once. The ten top clones hold around 0.015% of the sample.

V drops 1 base and J drops 5 bases, leaving 9 bases in between. The germline V gene gives CDR1 as SGHTA and CDR2 as FQGNSA. Measured from the cysteine to the phenylalanine, the CDR3 is 14 residues long. Of the read, only the CDR3 DNA is kept; its 42 bases are in frame from base 1. Each donor gave one peripheral blood draw, around 100 mL on average, collected into heparinised tubes. A BD FACSAria II and a panel including CD45RO, CCR7, CD25, CD127, CD95 and CD27 were used to sort naive, central memory, regulatory and stem cell-like memory CD4+ T cells. All sorted populations exceeded 95% purity. Right away, PBMCs were isolated by Lymphoprep density gradient centrifugation and were stained directly, with no culture step. To minimize batch effects, samples were stained and sorted in pairs, one healthy donor with one patient per experiment.

The specimen was naive CD4+ T cells from blood. Read against the paper, the sample's cell subset or site label means: true naive CD4+ T cells. The sequence was collected from a man younger than 35 in good health. The chain is assembled from TRBV7-2 and TRBJ2-4, with TRBD2 as a weak D call on 6 bases. The DNA sequence follows: TGTGCCAGCAGCTTAGGGTCGGGGGAAAACATTCAGTACTTC. This encodes CASSLGSGENIQYF.